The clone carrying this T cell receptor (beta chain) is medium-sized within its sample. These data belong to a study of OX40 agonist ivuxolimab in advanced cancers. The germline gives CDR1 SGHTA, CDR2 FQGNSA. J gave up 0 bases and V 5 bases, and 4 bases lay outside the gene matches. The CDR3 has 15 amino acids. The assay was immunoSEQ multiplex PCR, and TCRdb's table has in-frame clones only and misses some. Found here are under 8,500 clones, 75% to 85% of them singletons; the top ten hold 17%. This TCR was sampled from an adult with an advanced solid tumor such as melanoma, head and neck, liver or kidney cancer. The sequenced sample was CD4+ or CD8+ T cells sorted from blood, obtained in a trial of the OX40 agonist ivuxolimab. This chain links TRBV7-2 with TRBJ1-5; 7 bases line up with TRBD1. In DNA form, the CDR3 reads TGTGCCAGCAGCATACAGGGGAATAGCAATCAGCCCCAGCATTTT. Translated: CASSIQGNSNQPQHF.